This entry features one TCR beta chain sequence. There is no known antigen for this receptor. Base qualities are not provided; no much larger clone lies one nucleotide away. The sample is drawn from a study of OX40 agonist ivuxolimab in advanced cancers. In the study overall: Ivuxolimab was an agonistic, fully human IgG2 monoclonal antibody directed against OX40 (CD134), a costimulatory receptor. Intravenous ivuxolimab was administered to patients every 2 weeks at six dose levels: 0.01, 0.1, 0.3, 1.5, 3 and 10 mg/kg. Among the roughly 50 dose-escalation patients, some 20 had hepatocellular carcinoma, around 15 melanoma, 9 renal cell carcinoma and 9 head and neck cancer. In the dose-escalation cohort, over 65% of patients were male, and the mean age was around 60 years, with a range of about 20 to 90. Patients were allowed to have had prior anti-PD-1, anti-PD-L1 or anti-CTLA-4 therapy, and roughly 40% of the dose-escalation patients had been treated with checkpoint inhibitors. Partial responses occurred in three dose-escalation patients, of whom one had hepatocellular carcinoma and two had cutaneous melanoma. The purpose of peripheral TCRbeta sequencing was to test whether ivuxolimab changed TCR sequence diversity and led to clonal T-cell expansion. The paper describes the monotherapy dose-escalation part (N of about 55 patients) of the phase I trial of ivuxolimab.

The trial excluded patients who had a history of autoimmune disease or who were on systemic immunosuppression. Peripheral blood for TCR sequencing was drawn from every dose cohort at baseline, at cycle 4 day 1 and at cycle 7 day 1. The samples were taken from a phase I, first-in-human, multicenter, open-label dose-escalation trial of ivuxolimab. The trial enrolled adults with locally advanced or metastatic head and neck squamous cell, hepatocellular, melanoma or renal cell carcinoma. Before TCR sequencing, CD4+ and CD8+ T cells were separately sorted from peripheral blood. Here is what the overall study found, with its caveats: Partial responders in the 0.1-3.0 mg/kg groups had among the lowest normalized peripheral clonal expansion, especially among CD8+ T cells. After ivuxolimab, more expanded clones were found on average in CD8+ T cells than in CD4+ T cells. At doses of 0.1 to 3.0 mg/kg, clonal expansion of both CD4+ and CD8+ T cells in blood was seen between baseline and week 6. Antigen specificity was not determined for the clonally expanded peripheral T cells. Low levels of normalized T-cell clonal expansion were also seen in some patients who did not respond.

For sequencing of the TCRbeta CDR3 region, genomic DNA was extracted from the sorted cells. The immunoSEQ Assay was used for sequencing of TCRbeta CDR3 regions. Sourced from immuneACCESS, this table was stored by TCRdb with only in-frame sequences that have V and J called. A share of the clones is absent; for the studies checked, an unresolved V gene accounts for under half, and the remainder has no known explanation. The sample table records nearly 80,000 clones; 84% of these occur just once. Of the sample, 20% to 25% falls within the top ten clones. Sequencing was performed on CD4+ or CD8+ T cells sorted from blood, taken in a trial of the OX40 agonist ivuxolimab. The origin of this receptor is an adult with an advanced solid tumor such as melanoma, head and neck, liver or kidney cancer.

The CDR3 protein is CASSLWRGSSYNEQFF. The DNA sequence is as follows: TGTGCCAGCAGTTTGTGGCGGGGGAGCTCCTACAATGAGCAGTTCTTC. The chain was built from TRBV28 and TRBJ2-1; the junction holds 7 bases that match TRBD2. The CDR3 numbers 16 residues from cysteine through phenylalanine. Only the CDR3 region is kept as DNA, spanning 48 bases read in frame from base 1. According to the germline V gene, CDR1 reads MDHEN and CDR2 reads SYDVKM. V trim: 3 bases; J trim: 0 bases; unmatched bases: 5.